This passage covers 19 T cell receptor beta chains from one sample sequenced in a study of monozygotic twins with inflammatory bowel disease. One entry per CDR3 protein, without DNA, is what TCRdb gives after re-calling the 5' RACE reads. Recorded for this sample: about 380,000 distinct CDR3 sequences. The specimen sequenced was blood. These receptors all stem from a human donor with ulcerative colitis or Crohn's disease, or a healthy co-twin of an affected twin (not recorded which).

The V call is TRBV2, the J call TRBJ2-7; TCRdb's D call of TRBD2 is untestable without DNA. Germline V CDR1 and CDR2: SNHLY, FYNNEI. CDR3 length: 13 residues. The CDR3 region is CASMAQRLSEQYF.

The chain combines TRBV12-3 or TRBV12-4 with TRBJ2-1; TCRdb lists TRBD1, though no DNA is available to test this call. This CDR3 is built from 16 residues. CDR3 sequence: CASSWKRGSGAGEQFF.

J is TRBJ2-1 and V is TRBV14. The CDR3 is made up of 13 amino acids. From germline, CDR1 is SGHDN and CDR2 FVKESK. The CDR3 protein is CASSQDGIHEQFF.

The rearrangement joins TRBV5-1 to TRBJ2-2; there is no DNA to check the TCRdb D call of TRBD1. Germline CDR1 and CDR2: SGHRS and YFSETQ. This CDR3 has 15 amino acids. The CDR3 spells CASLDIQGAAGELFF.

This chain links TRBV3-1 with TRBJ1-2; the D call of TRBD1 rests on TCRdb alone, since no DNA is present to check it. Germline V gene lookup returns CDR1 LGHDT and CDR2 YNNKEL (reference sequence). The CDR3 sequence is 12 residues long. The CDR3 sequence: CASQDGGAGYTF.

The rearrangement joins TRBV5-1 to TRBJ1-1; TCRdb selects TRBD1, and the lack of DNA leaves this call unchecked. Germline values: CDR1 SGHRS, CDR2 YFSETQ. The CDR3 length is 15 residues. CDR3 residues: CASSPDPYKGTEAFF.

The chain joins TRBV7-2 to TRBJ1-2. CDR1 is SGHTA, CDR2 FQGNSA, per germline. The CDR3 sequence is 12 residues long. CDR3: CASSLVGSGYTF. Complete variable domain (other parts from reference TRBV7-2 and TRBJ1-2): GAGVSQSPSNKVTEKGKDVELRCDPISGHTALYWYRQSLGQGLEFLIYFQGNSAPDKSGLPSDRFSAERTGGSVSTLTIQRTQQEDSAVYLCASSLVGSGYTFGSGTRLTVV.

The rearrangement uses TRBV20-1 and TRBJ1-4; TCRdb picks TRBD1, but there is no DNA to check that call. The CDR3 spans 15 residues. Germline CDR1 reads DFQATT; CDR2 reads SNEGSKA (reference sequence). CDR3 loop: CSARGQTGNNEKLFF.

The chain employs TRBV5-6 and TRBJ1-2. The CDR3 has 13 residues. Per germline, CDR1 SGHDT and CDR2 YYEEEE. CDR3 sequence reads: CASSTGPADRYTF.

The chain recombines TRBV5-1 with TRBJ1-1; checking the TCRdb D call of TRBD1 is not possible without DNA. The CDR3 covers 16 residues. CDR1 and CDR2 (germline): SGHRS, YFSETQ. CDR3 sequence: CASRSNRGSAYPEAFF. The whole variable domain, remainder taken from reference TRBV5-1 and TRBJ1-1, is KAGVTQTPRYLIKTRGQQVTLSCSPISGHRSVSWYQQTPGQGLQFLFEYFSETQRNKGNFPGRFSGRQFSNSRSEMNVSTLELGDSALYLCASRSNRGSAYPEAFFGQGTRLTVV.

V is TRBV4-2 and J is TRBJ1-4. CDR3 length: 14 amino acids. In germline, CDR1 is LGHNA, CDR2 YNFKEQ. CDR3: CASRAVLDSEKLFF.

The chain combines TRBV19 with TRBJ1-2; TCRdb names TRBD1, which stays unverified in the absence of DNA. This CDR3 comprises 17 residues. In germline, CDR1 is LNHDA, CDR2 SQIVND (reference sequence). This CDR3 is CASSMPRMTGSNYGYTF. Combining the CDR3 with reference TRBV19 and TRBJ1-2 gives the whole variable domain DGGITQSPKYLFRKEGQNVTLSCEQNLNHDAMYWYRQDPGQGLRLIYYSQIVNDFQKGDIAEGYSVSREKKESFPLTVTSAQKNPTAFYLCASSMPRMTGSNYGYTFGSGTRLTVV.

The rearrangement joins TRBV10-2 to TRBJ2-5. The CDR3 spans 11 residues. Germline V lookup: CDR1 WSHSY, CDR2 SAAADI. CDR3 loop: CATGSQETQYF.

The chain couples TRBV4-3 to TRBJ1-1; TCRdb names TRBD1, which stays unverified in the absence of DNA. The CDR3 runs 13 residues. Germline V gene data show CDR1 as LGHNA and CDR2 as YSLEER. This chain's CDR3 is CASSQDIGRRAFF.

The chain employs TRBV20-1 and TRBJ2-2. Germline-derived CDR1 and CDR2 are DFQATT and SNEGSKA (reference sequence). The CDR3 is 14 amino acids. CDR3 region: CSARDSGSTGELFF.

This chain connects TRBV4-3 to TRBJ2-1; there is no DNA to check the TCRdb D call of TRBD1. Per the germline V gene, CDR1 is LGHNA and CDR2 is YSLEER. CDR3 size: 14 residues. CDR3 sequence: CASSQLGQYNEQFF.

The rearrangement joins TRBV9 to TRBJ2-1; TCRdb designates TRBD2, a call that cannot be tested without DNA. Germline CDR1 reads SGDLS; CDR2 reads YYNGEE. The CDR3 has 16 residues. The CDR3 protein is CASSPRWRGDRNEQFF.

V usage is TRBV12-3 or TRBV12-4 and J usage is TRBJ1-2. The CDR3 is made up of 13 amino acids. The CDR3 sequence is CASSFGYNYGYTF.

V is TRBV20-1 and J is TRBJ2-2; the TRBD1 assignment by TCRdb is unverifiable without DNA. Per the germline V gene, CDR1 is DFQATT and CDR2 is SNEGSKA (reference sequence). This CDR3 has 15 amino acids. CDR3 residues: CSARFMDRGSGELFF.